Included here is one T cell receptor beta chain sequence, with context. Its specific antigen is unknown. Measured from the cysteine to the phenylalanine, the CDR3 is 13 residues long. The protein alone is recorded here. CDR1 is given as SGHRS and CDR2 as YFSETQ, both from the germline V gene. This entry is derived from a study of monozygotic twins with inflammatory bowel disease (dated 2019 in TCRdb). Study-level background: The complete study included roughly 30 monozygotic twin pairs: 19 IBD-discordant Danish pairs and nine German pairs, of which four were IBD-concordant and five were IBD-discordant. Disease-associated traits were sought mainly through comparisons between IBD patients and their genetically identical healthy co-twins within discordant pairs. Each individual had, on average, about 151 000 unique TCRalpha sequences and 181 000 unique TCRbeta sequences available for analysis.

What the work shows at the level of the full study, not this receptor alone: Compared with healthy twins, IBD patients shared fewer clonotypes with other individuals, and the difference was most pronounced in patients with signs of disease activity. Background noise and inter-individual variability may have been introduced into the repertoires by the differing immunosuppressive treatments among patients. No single strong signal or clonotype linked to IBD turned up in the results, so the idea that one exists was not supported. No difference in repertoire similarity was observed between concordant and discordant twins, possibly owing to limited statistical power. IBD patients had lower TCRbeta repertoire diversity, measured by the inverse Simpson index, than their healthy co-twins. Distinction between different T cell subtypes could not be achieved in the analysis.

From each donor, an approximately 2.3 ml peripheral blood sample was drawn into PAXgene tubes and stored at -80 degrees C. Total RNA was isolated from whole blood with the PAXgene blood miRNA kit on an automated QIAcube, without T cell sorting. Peripheral blood from monozygotic twin pairs concordant or discordant for inflammatory bowel disease was subjected to deep TCRalpha and TCRbeta repertoire profiling with unique molecular barcoding. Smoking habits were recorded for all twin pairs, and individuals were classified as current, former or never smokers. Preparation of the library involved 5' RACE. For each TCR library, 3,500 to 4,500 ng of total RNA was used. For each sample, cDNA synthesis was carried out in eight separate reactions using SMARTScribe reverse transcriptase. During cDNA synthesis, unique molecular identifiers containing a 6-nucleotide sample barcode were introduced by template switching. Amplification of TCRalpha and TCRbeta cDNA involved two nested PCRs of around 16 and 10 cycles, and each PCR was followed by bead purification. Before amplification, the cDNA was treated with uracil DNA-glycosylase and purified using the QIAquick PCR purification kit. The second PCR added Illumina TruSeq-compatible adapters along with sample-specific barcodes. TapeStation and Qubit were used to check library quality and concentration, and 4 to 6 ng of each library went into the pool. Pooled libraries were sequenced on an Illumina HiSeq2500 single-index Rapid Run with 2 x 100 bp reads and custom sequencing primers. Per the original workflow: MiGEC version 1.2.6 was used for UMI-based consensus assembly to correct PCR and sequencing errors. MiXCR version 2.1.1 was used to carry out V(D)J alignment, clonotype assembly and CDR3 extraction. To normalise gene usage, clonotype sharing and MAIT/NKT TCR abundance, the top 1000, 10 000 and 20 000 clonotypes in each sample were analysed. After downsampling to 27 000 UMIs, diversity was calculated as the inverse Simpson index using the vegan R package. Paired Mann-Whitney U tests on discordant twin pairs were used, with Benjamini-Hochberg multiple-testing correction. Once TCRdb had reprocessed the reads, it stored one entry per CDR3 protein sequence and supplied no DNA. The V and J calls here are based on TCRdb, not the publication. This sample's table has entries for about 330,000 distinct CDR3 sequences. Clones ranked in the top ten supply roughly 2% of the sample.

This receptor was identified in a human donor with ulcerative colitis or Crohn's disease, or a healthy co-twin of an affected twin (not recorded which). The chain links TRBV5-1 with TRBJ1-5; TCRdb's D gene call, TRBD1, goes unchecked for lack of DNA. The source material was blood. The CDR3: CPSSLAGDQPQHF.